This T cell receptor beta chain was recorded in a study of blood T cell repertoires in COVID-19. Produced via immunoSEQ multiplex PCR; TCRdb's table is partial and in-frame only. The data contain under 150,000 clones, around nine tenths of them singletons. The J segment lost 3 bases and the V segment lost 6 bases, leaving 6 bases of the junction unmatched. Germline loops: CDR1 KGHSH, CDR2 LQKENI. The length of the CDR3 is 15 residues. The V and J genes are TRBV18 and TRBJ2-2, with 8 bases identical to TRBD1. The origin of this receptor is a woman between 45 and 65 years old who had recovered from COVID-19. The sample was PBMCs or T cells enriched from blood (not recorded which). CDR3 loop: CASSTLTGDTGELFF. The CDR3 DNA follows: TGTGCCAGCTCCACCCTGACAGGGGACACCGGGGAGCTGTTTTTT.